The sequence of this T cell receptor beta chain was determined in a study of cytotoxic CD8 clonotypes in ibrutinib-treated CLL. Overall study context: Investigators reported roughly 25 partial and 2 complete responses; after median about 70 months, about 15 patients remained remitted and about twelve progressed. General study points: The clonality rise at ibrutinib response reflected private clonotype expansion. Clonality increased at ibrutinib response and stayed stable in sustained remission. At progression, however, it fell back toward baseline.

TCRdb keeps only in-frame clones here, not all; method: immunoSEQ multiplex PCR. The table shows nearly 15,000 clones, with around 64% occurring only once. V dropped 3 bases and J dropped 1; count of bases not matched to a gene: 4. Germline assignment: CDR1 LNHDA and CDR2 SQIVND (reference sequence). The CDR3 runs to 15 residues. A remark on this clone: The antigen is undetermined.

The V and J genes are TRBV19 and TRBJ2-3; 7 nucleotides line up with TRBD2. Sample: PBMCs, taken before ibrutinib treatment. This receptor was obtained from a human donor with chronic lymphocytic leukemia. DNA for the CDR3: TGTGCCAGTAGTATCCCCCGGGGGGGCACAGATACGCAGTATTTT. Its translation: CASSIPRGGTDTQYF. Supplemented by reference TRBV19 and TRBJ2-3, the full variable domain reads DGGITQSPKYLFRKEGQNVTLSCEQNLNHDAMYWYRQDPGQGLRLIYYSQIVNDFQKGDIAEGYSVSREKKESFPLTVTSAQKNPTAFYLCASSIPRGGTDTQYFGPGTRLTVL.